This T cell receptor (beta chain) is from a study of cytotoxic CD8 clonotypes in ibrutinib-treated CLL. The study's findings and limits: Pretreatment clonality was elevated relative to age-matched healthy donors and paralleled circulating CD8+ T-cell counts.

Here immunoSEQ multiplex PCR was the method, and the copy in TCRdb shows in-frame clones only, minus some. The data contain some 93,000 clones, 78% of them seen just once; the ten biggest clones take up less than 35%. The CDR3 loop spans 16 amino acids. Trimming at V came to 6 bases and at J to 2 bases, leaving 10 bases not matched to a gene. Germline CDR1 is MDHEN and CDR2 is SYDVKM. On this clone: Its antigen is not identified.

TCR beta library input comprised around 2 micrograms of genomic DNA from cryopreserved PBMCs. The gene calls are TRBV28 and TRBJ2-7, with 10 bases matching TRBD1. This clonotype was obtained from a human donor with chronic lymphocytic leukemia. Material: PBMCs, obtained after 12 months of ibrutinib treatment. For the CDR3, the DNA is TGTGCCAGCAGAGAACCCGGGACAGGGGCCACCTACGAGCAGTACTTC. Its protein is CASREPGTGATYEQYF.